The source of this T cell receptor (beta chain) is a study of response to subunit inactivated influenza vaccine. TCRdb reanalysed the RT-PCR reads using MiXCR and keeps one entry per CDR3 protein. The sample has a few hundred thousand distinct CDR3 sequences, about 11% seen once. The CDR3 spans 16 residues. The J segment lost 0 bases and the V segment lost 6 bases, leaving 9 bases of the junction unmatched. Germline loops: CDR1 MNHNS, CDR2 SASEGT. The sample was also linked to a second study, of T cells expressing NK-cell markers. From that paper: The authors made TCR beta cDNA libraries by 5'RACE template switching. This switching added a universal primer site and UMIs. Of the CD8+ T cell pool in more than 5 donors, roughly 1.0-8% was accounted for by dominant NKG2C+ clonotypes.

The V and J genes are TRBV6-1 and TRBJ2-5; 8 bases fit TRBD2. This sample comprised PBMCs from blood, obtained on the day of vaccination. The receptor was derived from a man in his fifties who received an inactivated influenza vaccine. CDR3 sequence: CASRTKLAENQETQYF. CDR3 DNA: TGTGCCAGCAGGACCAAACTAGCGGAAAACCAAGAGACCCAGTACTTC.